The TCR beta chain described here comes from a study of blood T cell repertoires in COVID-19. Looking at the study overall: The United States, Italy and Spain were the sources of the acute and convalescent COVID-19 samples. PBMCs, B-cell-depleted T cells, or T cells were the source of the cDNA or gDNA that made up the material.

The CDR3 is 14 amino acids. Germline CDR1 SGHRS, CDR2 YFSETQ. Trimming left V 1 base short and J 0 bases short, with 7 bases between. Under the authors' procedure: Amplification with reference gene primers provided the estimates of nucleated cell counts. Sequencing was performed with immunoSEQ multiplex PCR; in TCRdb, only in-frame clones are kept and a portion is missing. The DNA was the basis for D and trimming; V, J and clone size are from that table. The sample yields 50,000 or so clones, about 83% seen once. Source material: peripheral blood. V usage is TRBV5-1 and J usage is TRBJ1-1; D might be TRBD1 (5 bases). This receptor was obtained from a woman aged 55 to 70 with acute or convalescent COVID-19. The CDR3 loop reads CASSLRGLNTEAFF. The CDR3 coding sequence is TGCGCCAGCAGCTTGCGGGGGTTGAACACTGAAGCTTTCTTT. The full variable domain, its missing parts supplied by reference TRBV5-1 and TRBJ1-1, is KAGVTQTPRYLIKTRGQQVTLSCSPISGHRSVSWYQQTPGQGLQFLFEYFSETQRNKGNFPGRFSGRQFSNSRSEMNVSTLELGDSALYLCASSLRGLNTEAFFGQGTRLTVV.